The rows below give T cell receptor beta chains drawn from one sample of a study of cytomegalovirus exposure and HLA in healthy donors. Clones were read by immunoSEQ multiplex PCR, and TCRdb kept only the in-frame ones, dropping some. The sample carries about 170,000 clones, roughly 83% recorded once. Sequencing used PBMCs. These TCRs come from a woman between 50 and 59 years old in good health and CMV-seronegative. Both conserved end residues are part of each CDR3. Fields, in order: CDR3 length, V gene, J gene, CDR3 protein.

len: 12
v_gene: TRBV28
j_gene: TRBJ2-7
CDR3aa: CASSVRGGEQYF

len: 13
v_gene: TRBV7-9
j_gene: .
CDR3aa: CASNGDRANEQYF

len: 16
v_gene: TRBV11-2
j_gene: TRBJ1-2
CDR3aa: CASSLAPQVTNYGYTF

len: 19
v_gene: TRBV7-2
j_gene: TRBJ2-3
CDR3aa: CASSFGGRAAGPSTDTQYF

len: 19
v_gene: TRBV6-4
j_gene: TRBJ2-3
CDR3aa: CASSDSGPLASARADTQYF

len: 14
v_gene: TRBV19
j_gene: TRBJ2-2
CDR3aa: CASSNRPGAGELFF

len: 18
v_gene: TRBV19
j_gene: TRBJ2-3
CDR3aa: CASSPKGDSGRVGNTQYF

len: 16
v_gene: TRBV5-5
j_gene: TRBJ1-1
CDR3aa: CASSLGTGFGNTEAFF

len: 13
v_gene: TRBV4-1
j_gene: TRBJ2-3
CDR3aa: CASSPPPEDTQYF

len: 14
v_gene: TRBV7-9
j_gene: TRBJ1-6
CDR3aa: CASSSGQYNSPLHF

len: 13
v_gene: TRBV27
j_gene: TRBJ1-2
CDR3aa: CASSWQGNYGYTF

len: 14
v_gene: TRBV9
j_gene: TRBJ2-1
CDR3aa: CASSVSTSYNEQFF

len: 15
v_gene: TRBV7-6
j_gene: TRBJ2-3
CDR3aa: CASSAQGASTDTQYF

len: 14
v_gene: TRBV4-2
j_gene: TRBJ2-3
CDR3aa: CASSQEQGADTQYF

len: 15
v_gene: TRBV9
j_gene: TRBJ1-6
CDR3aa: CASSQTQSYNSPLHF

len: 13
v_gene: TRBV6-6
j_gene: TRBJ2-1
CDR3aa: CASTPSSYNEQFF

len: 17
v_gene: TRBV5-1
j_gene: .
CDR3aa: CASSLGGQGNRRYEQYF

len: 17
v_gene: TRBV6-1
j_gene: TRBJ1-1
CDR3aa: CASSEVRPLTGGTEAFF

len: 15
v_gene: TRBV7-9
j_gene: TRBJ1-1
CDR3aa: CASSLTQGLNTEAFF

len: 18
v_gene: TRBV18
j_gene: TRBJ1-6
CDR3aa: CASSRVTGKGSYNSPLHF

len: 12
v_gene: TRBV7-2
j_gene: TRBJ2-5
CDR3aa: CASSAVRETQYF

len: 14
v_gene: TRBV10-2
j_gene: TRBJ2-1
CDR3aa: CASGRDFLYNEQFF

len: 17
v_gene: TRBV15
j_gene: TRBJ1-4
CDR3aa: CATSRADRGLTNEKLFF

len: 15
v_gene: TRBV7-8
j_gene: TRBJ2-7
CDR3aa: CASSWGLAGGYEQYF

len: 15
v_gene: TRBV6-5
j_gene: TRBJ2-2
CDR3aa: CASSQQGAKTGELFF

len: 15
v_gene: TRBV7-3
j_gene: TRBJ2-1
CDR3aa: CASSSAGLAGDEQFF

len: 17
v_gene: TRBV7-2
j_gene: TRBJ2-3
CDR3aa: CASSPISGGRGTDTQYF

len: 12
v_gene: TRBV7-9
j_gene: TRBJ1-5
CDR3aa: CASSDGGQPQHF

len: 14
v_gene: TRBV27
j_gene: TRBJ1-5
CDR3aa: CASSLRGRWQPQHF

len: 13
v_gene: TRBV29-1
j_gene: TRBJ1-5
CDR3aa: CSVEGTGEVSQHF

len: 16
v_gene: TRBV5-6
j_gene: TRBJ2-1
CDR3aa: CASSFRTGSSYNEQFF

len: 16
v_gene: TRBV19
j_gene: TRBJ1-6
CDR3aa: CASSPLGQTYNSPLHF

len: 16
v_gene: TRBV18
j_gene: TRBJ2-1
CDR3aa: CASSLRQILSYNEQFF

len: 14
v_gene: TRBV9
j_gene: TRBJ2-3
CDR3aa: CASTPGLGTDTQYF

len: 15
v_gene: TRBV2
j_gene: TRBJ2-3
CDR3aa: CASSDSGGSTDTQYF

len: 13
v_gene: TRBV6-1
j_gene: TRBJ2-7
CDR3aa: CASSEVANNEQYF

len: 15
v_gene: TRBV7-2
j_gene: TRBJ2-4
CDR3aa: CASRGTAIAKNIQYF

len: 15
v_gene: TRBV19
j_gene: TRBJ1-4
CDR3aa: CASSISGQPNEKLFF

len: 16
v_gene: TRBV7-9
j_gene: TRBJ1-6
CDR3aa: CASSLDVVQGNSPLHF

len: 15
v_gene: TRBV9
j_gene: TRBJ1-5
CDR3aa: CASSVDWGGNQPQHF

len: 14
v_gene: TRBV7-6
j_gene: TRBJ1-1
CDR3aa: CASSLAMGGTEAFF

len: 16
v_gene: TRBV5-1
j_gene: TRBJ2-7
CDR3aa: CASSGGTGASSYEQYF

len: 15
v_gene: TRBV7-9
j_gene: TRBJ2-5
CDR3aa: CASSLVAGGQETQYF

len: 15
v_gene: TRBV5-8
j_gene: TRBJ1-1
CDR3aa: CASSFGTGGRDEAFF

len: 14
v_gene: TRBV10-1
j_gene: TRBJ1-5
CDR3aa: CASSESTVGQPQHF

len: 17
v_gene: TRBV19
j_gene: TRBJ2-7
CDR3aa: CASLGPTSGGGSYEQYF

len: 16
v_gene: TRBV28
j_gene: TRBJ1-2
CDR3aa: CASSLTGTVTNYGYTF

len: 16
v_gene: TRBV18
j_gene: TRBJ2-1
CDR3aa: CASSPETGVFNNEQFF

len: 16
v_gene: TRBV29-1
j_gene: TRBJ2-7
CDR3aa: CSARLAGGLSSYEQYF

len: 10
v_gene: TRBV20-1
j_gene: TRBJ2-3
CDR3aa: CSGNRATQYF

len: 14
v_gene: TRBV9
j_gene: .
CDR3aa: CASSPRDYPYEQYF

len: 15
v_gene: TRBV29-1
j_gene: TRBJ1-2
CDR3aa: CSVSGQARENYGYTF

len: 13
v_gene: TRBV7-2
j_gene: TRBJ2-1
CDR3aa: CASSPGGWNEQFF

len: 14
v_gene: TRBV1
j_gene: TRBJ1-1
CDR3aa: CTSSDRGMNTEAFF